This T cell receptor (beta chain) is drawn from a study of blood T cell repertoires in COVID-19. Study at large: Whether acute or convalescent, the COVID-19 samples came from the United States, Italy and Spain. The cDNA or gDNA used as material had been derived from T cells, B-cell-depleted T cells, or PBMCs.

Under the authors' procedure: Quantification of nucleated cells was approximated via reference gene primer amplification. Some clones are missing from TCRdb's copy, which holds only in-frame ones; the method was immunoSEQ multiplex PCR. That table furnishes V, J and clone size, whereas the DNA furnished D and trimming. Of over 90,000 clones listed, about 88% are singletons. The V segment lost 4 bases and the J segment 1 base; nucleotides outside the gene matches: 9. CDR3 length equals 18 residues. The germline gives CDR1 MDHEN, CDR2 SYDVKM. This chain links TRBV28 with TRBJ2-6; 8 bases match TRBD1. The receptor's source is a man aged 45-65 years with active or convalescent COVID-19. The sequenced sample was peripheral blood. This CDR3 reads CASSWGTGRRSGANVLTF. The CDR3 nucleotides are TGTGCCAGCAGTTGGGGGACAGGTCGGAGGTCTGGGGCCAACGTCCTGACTTTC.